Listed here are 21 T cell receptor beta chains from one sample, sequenced in a study of human T cells and chemical hapten exposure. TCRdb re-analysed the RACE reads in MiXCR, keeping a single row per CDR3 protein. The sample shows roughly 80,000 distinct CDR3 sequences, about 8.6% of them seen only once. Stated time point: healthy volunteer bleed at 6 weeks. Extraction of total RNA was performed on unfractionated whole blood. The sequenced sample was whole blood. Receptors were obtained from a female donor in good health. Some clones in this sample may be carry-over from other donors' samples.

This clonotype was seen a handful of times. The chain is built from TRBV5-5 and TRBJ2-5; no definite D call. CDR3 length equals 12 residues. The V and J ends lost 4 bases and 4 bases respectively, with 8 bases between them. CDR1 SGHKS and CDR2 YYEKEE come from the germline V gene (reference sequence). For the CDR3, the DNA is TGTGCCAGCAGCCCGGACGGAGAGACCCAGTACTTC. Its translation is CASSPDGETQYF.

The chain couples TRBV12-3 or TRBV12-4 to TRBJ1-1; no clear D. Trimming removed 7 bases at V and 14 bases at J, with 23 bases between. This CDR3 has 13 residues. This chain's CDR3 is CASTRSASPQLFF. DNA for the CDR3: TGTGCCAGCACCCGATCGGCATCCCCCCAGTTATTCTTT.

The chain joins TRBV6-6 to TRBJ1-2, with 7 positions matching TRBD1. V was pared by 10 bases and J by 4 bases, with 9 bases of the junction left unmatched. The CDR3 covers 13 residues. Germline CDR1 is MNHNY and CDR2 is SVGAGI (reference sequence). The CDR3 sequence: CATSGGLSYGYTF. As DNA, the CDR3 is TGTGCCACCTCAGGGGGACTATCCTATGGCTACACCTTC.

V gene TRBV5-1 combines with J gene TRBJ2-3; the D is unclear. V lost 0 bases and J lost 0, with 20 bases in between. The CDR3 has 19 residues. Germline CDR1 is SGHRS and CDR2 is YFSETQ. The CDR3 sequence is CASSLVTAARSISTDTQYF. DNA of the CDR3: TGCGCCAGCAGCTTGGTTACGGCAGCCAGATCAATCAGCACAGATACGCAGTATTTT. Full variable domain (outside the CDR3, taken from reference TRBV5-1 and TRBJ2-3): KAGVTQTPRYLIKTRGQQVTLSCSPISGHRSVSWYQQTPGQGLQFLFEYFSETQRNKGNFPGRFSGRQFSNSRSEMNVSTLELGDSALYLCASSLVTAARSISTDTQYFGPGTRLTVL.

The chain is built from TRBV19 and TRBJ1-6; TRBD1 is a possible D gene (5 bases). V was cut by 5 bases and J by 0 bases, with 17 bases left in between. This CDR3 is 18 amino acids long. CDR1 is LNHDA and CDR2 is SQIVND in the germline V gene (reference sequence). The CDR3 nucleotides read TGTGCCAGTAGTGGGGCAGGGACCATTAGCTCCTATAATTCACCCCTCCACTTT. Encoded protein: CASSGAGTISSYNSPLHF.

This clonotype has at least ten counts. The V call is TRBV12-3 or TRBV12-4, the J call TRBJ2-5; no clear D. There are 12 residues in the CDR3. V was cut by 2 bases and J by 5 bases, with 6 bases left in between. The CDR3 DNA reads TGTGCCAGCAGTTTAAACGGGGAGACCCAGTACTTC. Residues: CASSLNGETQYF.

This clonotype was counted at least ten times. This CDR3 reads CASSQVEKLFF. The CDR3, as DNA: TGTGCCAGCAGCCAAGTCGAAAAACTGTTTTTT. The chain recombines TRBV4-2 with TRBJ1-4; D uncertain. The CDR3 loop spans 11 amino acids. The germline V and J ends were trimmed by 1 base and 8 bases, with 2 bases remaining between them. The V gene's germline CDR1 is LGHNA and CDR2 YNFKEQ.

This clonotype has a handful of counts. The J gene is TRBJ2-1, the V gene TRBV11-3; tentatively, D is TRBD1 (5 bases). The CDR3 consists of 14 residues. CDR1 is SGHNT, CDR2 YENEEA, per germline. V was pared by 5 bases and J by 5 bases, with 13 bases between. CDR3 coding DNA: TGTGCCAGCAGCGCAGGGTCTAGGAACAATGAGCAGTTCTTC. Translating gives CASSAGSRNNEQFF.

This clonotype was seen a few times. The genes are TRBV7-8 and TRBJ2-7; D call uncertain. The CDR3 runs to 15 residues. Trimming removed 3 bases from V and 2 bases from J, with 14 bases in between. The germline gives CDR1 SGHVS, CDR2 FQNEAQ. Written as DNA, the CDR3 is TGTGCCAGCAGCTTCGTTAGGGTGCGGCCCTACGAGCAGTACTTC. Its protein is CASSFVRVRPYEQYF.

The J gene is TRBJ2-2, the V gene TRBV6-1; D uncertain. The length of the CDR3 is 15 residues. The V gene lost 1 base and the J gene lost 5 bases, with 11 bases spanning the gap. Germline V gives CDR1 MNHNS, CDR2 SASEGT. The CDR3 DNA sequence: TGTGCCAGCAGTGAAGTTATCGAAATTACCGGGGAGCTGTTTTTT. This translates into CASSEVIEITGELFF.

For this clonotype: This may arise from a read error, as a much more abundant clone is one base away. The rearrangement links TRBV15 to TRBJ2-7; no clear D gene. V was shortened by 0 bases and J by 6 bases, with 9 bases between the two germline ends. Germline loops: CDR1 LNHNV, CDR2 YYDKDF (reference sequence). This CDR3 contains 13 residues. The CDR3 coding sequence is TGTGCCACCAGCAGAGATCCAGATTGCGAGCAGTACTTC. It codes for CATSRDPDCEQYF.

In this sample, this clonotype turned up a few times. DNA of the CDR3: TGTGCCAGCAGGGGGGGGAAACAGGGTAATGAAAAACTGTTTTTT. Encoded protein: CASRGGKQGNEKLFF. J is TRBJ1-4 and V is TRBV12-3 or TRBV12-4; a possible D gene is TRBD1 (6 bases). Trimming pared 6 bases from V and 4 bases from J, leaving 15 bases between. This CDR3 contains 15 residues.

This clonotype was counted only a few times. This rearrangement joins TRBV20-1 to TRBJ2-3; unclear D gene. Between the trimmed V and J ends, which lost 3 bases and 6 bases, there was a span of 10 bases. This CDR3 has 12 residues. Germline V gene sequence: CDR1 DFQATT, CDR2 SNEGSKA (reference sequence). The CDR3: CSARACRDTQYF. Here the CDR3 DNA reads TGCAGTGCTAGGGCTTGTAGGGATACGCAGTATTTT.

This clonotype occurred many times. This chain joins TRBV4-3 and TRBJ1-1; the D gene is possibly TRBD1 (6 bases). The CDR3 sequence is 15 residues long. CDR1 is LGHNA and CDR2 is YSLEER in the germline V gene. V dropped 0 bases and J dropped 1 base, with 9 bases sitting between them. The CDR3 loop reads CASSQDQQGNTEAFF. CDR3 nucleotides: TGCGCCAGCAGCCAAGATCAACAGGGGAACACTGAAGCTTTCTTT.

This clonotype was seen more than once but under ten times. The rearrangement links TRBV29-1 to TRBJ1-4; 11 positions match TRBD1. With 4 bases clipped from V and 8 bases from J, the junction kept 12 bases outside the gene matches. This CDR3 is 16 amino acids long. Germline V gene sequence: CDR1 SQVTM, CDR2 ANQGSEA. CDR3 DNA sequence: TGCAGCGTTGTTTTGGTGGACAGGGGGCTGCAGGAAAAACTGTTTTTT. This codes for CSVVLVDRGLQEKLFF.

This clonotype was seen a handful of times. This rearrangement joins TRBV5-1 to TRBJ2-7; the D gene is possibly TRBD2 (5 bases). Germline V gives CDR1 SGHRS, CDR2 YFSETQ. The CDR3 is made up of 14 amino acids. Trimming removed 1 base at V and 2 bases at J, with 10 bases between. The DNA for the CDR3 is TGCGCCAGCAGCTTGCTTCCGGGGACCTACGAGCAGTACTTC. Amino acid sequence: CASSLLPGTYEQYF.

DNA of the CDR3: TGTGCCAGCAGTTTCCGGATTATCACTTTAGGGGCCAACGTCCTGACTTTC. Residues: CASSFRIITLGANVLTF. This sequence joins TRBV6-5 and TRBJ2-6; no reliable D call. V was pared by 4 bases and J by 4 bases, with 17 bases between. There are 17 residues in the CDR3. Germline V gives CDR1 MNHEY, CDR2 SVGAGI.

This clonotype appeared many times. In nucleotides, the CDR3 is TGCGCCAGCAGCTTGGGGACAGCAAGCACAGATACGCAGTATTTT. Encoded protein: CASSLGTASTDTQYF. J is TRBJ2-3 and V is TRBV5-1; TRBD1 might be the D (6 bases). V was pared by 0 bases and J by 0 bases, with 8 bases between. The germline V gene encodes CDR1 SGHRS and CDR2 YFSETQ. This CDR3 has 15 residues.

This clonotype was detected ten times or more. The chain has TRBV27 and TRBJ2-6, with D unclear. V gave up 4 bases and J gave up 6 bases, with 4 bases separating them. The germline gives CDR1 MNHEY, CDR2 SMNVEV (reference sequence). There are 12 residues in the CDR3. The CDR3 sequence: CASSSLANVLTF. The DNA for the CDR3 is TGTGCCAGCAGTTCCCTGGCCAACGTCCTGACTTTC. The complete variable domain, with remaining parts taken from reference TRBV27 and TRBJ2-6, reads EAQVTQNPRYLITVTGKKLTVTCSQNMNHEYMSWYRQDPGLGLRQIYYSMNVEVTDKGDVPEGYKVSRKEKRNFPLILESPSPNQTSLYFCASSSLANVLTFGAGSRLTVL.

This chain connects TRBV2 to TRBJ1-4; the match to TRBD1 covers 8 bases. This CDR3 is built from 12 residues. From germline, CDR1 is SNHLY and CDR2 FYNNEI. Unmatched junction bases numbered 2, after V lost 8 bases and J lost 6 bases. DNA of the CDR3: TGTGCCAGCGCGGACAGGGATGAAAAACTGTTTTTT. Translated, it gives CASADRDEKLFF.

Many counts were recorded for this clonotype. The CDR3 DNA reads as TGTGCCAGCAGACTCGGAGGGGGGCTCCGATCAGGGCCCCAGCATTTT. This sequence encodes CASRLGGGLRSGPQHF. V is TRBV27 and J is TRBJ1-5; TRBD1 is a possible D gene (6 bases). The CDR3 totals 16 residues. Trimming cost V 6 bases and J 9 bases, with 24 bases left between them. CDR1 is MNHEY, CDR2 SMNVEV, per germline (reference sequence).